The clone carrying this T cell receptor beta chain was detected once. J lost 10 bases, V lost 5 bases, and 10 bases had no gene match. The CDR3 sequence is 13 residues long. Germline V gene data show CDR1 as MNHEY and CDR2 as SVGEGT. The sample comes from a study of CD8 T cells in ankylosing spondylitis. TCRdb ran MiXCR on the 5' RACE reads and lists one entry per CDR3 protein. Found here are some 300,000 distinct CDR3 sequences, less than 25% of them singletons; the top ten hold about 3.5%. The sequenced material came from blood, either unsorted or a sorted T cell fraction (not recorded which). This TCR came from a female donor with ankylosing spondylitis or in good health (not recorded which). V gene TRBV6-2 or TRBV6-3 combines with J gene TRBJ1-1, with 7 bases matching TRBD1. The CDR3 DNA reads TGTGCCAGCAGTAACCCAAGACAGGGTGGAGCTTTCTTT. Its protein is CASSNPRQGGAFF.